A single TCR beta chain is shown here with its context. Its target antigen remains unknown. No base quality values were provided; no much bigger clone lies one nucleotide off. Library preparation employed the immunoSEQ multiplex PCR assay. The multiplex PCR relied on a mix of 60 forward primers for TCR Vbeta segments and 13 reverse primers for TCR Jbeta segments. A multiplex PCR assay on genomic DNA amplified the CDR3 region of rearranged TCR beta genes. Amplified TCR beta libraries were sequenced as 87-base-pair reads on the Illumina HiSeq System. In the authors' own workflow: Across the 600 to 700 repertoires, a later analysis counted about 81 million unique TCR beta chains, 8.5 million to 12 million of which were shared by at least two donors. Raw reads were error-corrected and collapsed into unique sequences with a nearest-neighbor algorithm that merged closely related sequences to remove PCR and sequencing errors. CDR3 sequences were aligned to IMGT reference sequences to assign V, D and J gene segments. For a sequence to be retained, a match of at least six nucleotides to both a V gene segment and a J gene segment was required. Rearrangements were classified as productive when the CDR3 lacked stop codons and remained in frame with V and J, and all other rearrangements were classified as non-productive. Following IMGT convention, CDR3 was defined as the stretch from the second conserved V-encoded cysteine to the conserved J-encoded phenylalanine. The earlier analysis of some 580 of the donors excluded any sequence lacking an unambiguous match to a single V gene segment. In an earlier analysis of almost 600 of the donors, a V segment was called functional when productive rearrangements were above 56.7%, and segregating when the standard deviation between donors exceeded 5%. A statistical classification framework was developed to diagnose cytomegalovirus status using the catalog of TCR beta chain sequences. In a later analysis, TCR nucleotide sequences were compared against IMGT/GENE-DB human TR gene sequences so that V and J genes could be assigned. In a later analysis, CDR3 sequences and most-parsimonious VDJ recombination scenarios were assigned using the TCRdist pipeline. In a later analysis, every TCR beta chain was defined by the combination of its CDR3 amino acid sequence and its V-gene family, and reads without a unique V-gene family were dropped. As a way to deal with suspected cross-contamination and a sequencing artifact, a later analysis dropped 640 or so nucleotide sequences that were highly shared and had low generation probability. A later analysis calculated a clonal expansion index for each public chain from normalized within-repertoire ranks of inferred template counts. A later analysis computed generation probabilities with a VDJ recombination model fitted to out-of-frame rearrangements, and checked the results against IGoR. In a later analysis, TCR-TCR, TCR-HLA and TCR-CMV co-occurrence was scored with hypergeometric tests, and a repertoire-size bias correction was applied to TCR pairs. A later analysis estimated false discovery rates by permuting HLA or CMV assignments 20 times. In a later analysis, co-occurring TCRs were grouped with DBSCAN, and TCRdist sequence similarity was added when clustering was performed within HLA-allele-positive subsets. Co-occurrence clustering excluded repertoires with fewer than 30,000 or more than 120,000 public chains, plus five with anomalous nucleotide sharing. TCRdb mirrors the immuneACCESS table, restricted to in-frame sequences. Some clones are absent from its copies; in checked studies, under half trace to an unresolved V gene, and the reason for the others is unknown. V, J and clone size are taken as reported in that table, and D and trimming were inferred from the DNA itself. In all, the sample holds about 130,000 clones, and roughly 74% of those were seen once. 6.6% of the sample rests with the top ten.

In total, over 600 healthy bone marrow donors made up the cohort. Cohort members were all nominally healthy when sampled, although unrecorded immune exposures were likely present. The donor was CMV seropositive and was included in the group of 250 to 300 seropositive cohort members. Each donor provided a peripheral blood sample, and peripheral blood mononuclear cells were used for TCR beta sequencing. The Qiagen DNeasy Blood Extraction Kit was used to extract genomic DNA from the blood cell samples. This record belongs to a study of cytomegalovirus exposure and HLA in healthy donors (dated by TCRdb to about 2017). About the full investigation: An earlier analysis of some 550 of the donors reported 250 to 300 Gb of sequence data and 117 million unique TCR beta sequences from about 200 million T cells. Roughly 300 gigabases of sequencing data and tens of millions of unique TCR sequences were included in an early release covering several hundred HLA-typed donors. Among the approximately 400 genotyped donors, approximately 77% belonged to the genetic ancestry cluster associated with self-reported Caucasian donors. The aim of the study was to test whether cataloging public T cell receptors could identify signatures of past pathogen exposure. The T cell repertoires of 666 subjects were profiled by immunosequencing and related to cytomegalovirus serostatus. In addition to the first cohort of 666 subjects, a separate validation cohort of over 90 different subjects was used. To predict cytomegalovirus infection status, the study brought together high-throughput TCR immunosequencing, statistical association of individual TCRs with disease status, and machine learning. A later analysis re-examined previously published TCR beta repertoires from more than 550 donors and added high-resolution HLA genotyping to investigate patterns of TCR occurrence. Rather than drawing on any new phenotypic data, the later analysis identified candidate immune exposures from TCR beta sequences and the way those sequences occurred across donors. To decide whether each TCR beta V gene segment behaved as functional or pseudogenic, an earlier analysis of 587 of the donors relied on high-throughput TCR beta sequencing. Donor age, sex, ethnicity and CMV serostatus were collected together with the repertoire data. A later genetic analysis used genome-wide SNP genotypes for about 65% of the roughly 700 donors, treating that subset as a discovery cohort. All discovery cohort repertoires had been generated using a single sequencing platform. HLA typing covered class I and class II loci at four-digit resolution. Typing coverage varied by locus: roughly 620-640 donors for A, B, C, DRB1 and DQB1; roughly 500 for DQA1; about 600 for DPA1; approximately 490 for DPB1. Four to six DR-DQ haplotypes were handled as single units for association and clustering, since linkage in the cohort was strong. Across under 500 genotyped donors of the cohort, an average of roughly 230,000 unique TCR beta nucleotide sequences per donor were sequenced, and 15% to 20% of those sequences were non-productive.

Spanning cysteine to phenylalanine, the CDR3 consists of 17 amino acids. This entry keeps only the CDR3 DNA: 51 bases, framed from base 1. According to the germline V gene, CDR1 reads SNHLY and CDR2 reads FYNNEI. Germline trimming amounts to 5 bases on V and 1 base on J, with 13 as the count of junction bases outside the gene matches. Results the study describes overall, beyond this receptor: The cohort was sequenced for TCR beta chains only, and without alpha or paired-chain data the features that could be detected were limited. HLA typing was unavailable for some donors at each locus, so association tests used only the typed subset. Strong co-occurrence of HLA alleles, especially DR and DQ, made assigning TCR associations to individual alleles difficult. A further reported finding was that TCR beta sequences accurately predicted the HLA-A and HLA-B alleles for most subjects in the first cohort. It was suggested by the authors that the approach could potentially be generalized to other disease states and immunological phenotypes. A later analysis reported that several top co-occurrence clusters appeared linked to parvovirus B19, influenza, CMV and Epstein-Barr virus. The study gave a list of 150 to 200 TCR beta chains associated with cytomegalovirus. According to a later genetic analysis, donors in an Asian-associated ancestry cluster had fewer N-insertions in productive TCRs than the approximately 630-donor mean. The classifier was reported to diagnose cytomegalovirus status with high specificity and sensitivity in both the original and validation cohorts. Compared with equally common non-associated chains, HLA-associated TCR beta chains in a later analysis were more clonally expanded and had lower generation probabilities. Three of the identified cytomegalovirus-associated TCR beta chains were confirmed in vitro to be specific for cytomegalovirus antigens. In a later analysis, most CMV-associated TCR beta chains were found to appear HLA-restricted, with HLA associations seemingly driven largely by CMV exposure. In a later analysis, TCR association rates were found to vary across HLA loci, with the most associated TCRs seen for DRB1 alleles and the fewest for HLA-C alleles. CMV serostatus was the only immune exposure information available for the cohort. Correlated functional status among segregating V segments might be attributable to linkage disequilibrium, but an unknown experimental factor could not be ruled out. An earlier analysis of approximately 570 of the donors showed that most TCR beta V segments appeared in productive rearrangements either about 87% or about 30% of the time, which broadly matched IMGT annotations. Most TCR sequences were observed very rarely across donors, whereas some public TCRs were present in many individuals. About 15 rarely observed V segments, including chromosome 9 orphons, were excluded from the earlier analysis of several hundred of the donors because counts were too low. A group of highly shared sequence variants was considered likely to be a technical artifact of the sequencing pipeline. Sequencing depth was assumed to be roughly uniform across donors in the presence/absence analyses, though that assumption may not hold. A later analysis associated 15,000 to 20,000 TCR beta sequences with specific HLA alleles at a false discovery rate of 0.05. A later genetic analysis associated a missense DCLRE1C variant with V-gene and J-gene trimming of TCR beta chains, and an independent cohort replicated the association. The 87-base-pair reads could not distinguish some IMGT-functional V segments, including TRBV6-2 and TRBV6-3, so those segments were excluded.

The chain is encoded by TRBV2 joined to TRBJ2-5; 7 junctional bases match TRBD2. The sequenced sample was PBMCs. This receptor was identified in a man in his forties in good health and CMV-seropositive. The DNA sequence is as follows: TGTGCCAGCAGTATCCACGCCCGCGGGGGAAGCCAAGAGACCCAGTACTTC. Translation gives CASSIHARGGSQETQYF. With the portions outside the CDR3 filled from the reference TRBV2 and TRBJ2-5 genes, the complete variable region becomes EPEVTQTPSHQVTQMGQEVILRCVPISNHLYFYWYRQILGQKVEFLVSFYNNEISEKSEIFDDQFSVERPDGSNFTLKIRSTKLEDSAMYFCASSIHARGGSQETQYFGPGTRLLVL.